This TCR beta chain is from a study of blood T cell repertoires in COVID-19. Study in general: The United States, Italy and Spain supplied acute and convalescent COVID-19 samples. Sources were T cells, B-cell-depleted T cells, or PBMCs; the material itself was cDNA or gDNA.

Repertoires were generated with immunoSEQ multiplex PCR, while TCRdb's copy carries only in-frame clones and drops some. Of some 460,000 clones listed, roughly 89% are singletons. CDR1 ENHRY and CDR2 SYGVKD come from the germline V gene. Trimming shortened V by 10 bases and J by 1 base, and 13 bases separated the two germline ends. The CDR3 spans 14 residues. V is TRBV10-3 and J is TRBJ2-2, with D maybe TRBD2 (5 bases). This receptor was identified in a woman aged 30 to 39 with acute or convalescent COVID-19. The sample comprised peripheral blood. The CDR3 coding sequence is TGTGCCACTTCAACGGGGAGGAACACCGGGGAGCTGTTTTTT. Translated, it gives CATSTGRNTGELFF.